Shown below are 4 T cell receptor beta chains from a single sample sequenced in a study of TIL therapy for anti-PD-1-resistant metastatic lung cancer. Time point of the sample: pre-treatment sample, taken before nivolumab and TIL therapy. This was the immunoSEQ v3 assay. The assay was immunoSEQ multiplex PCR, and TCRdb's table has in-frame clones only and misses some. The table has 54,000 or so clones, roughly 84% seen once. Sequencing was performed on blood, taken at baseline. The receptors shown here come from a person between 25 and 80 years old with non-small cell lung cancer.

The chain has TRBV7-9 and TRBJ2-2; no clear D. This CDR3 is built from 15 residues. Germline assignment: CDR1 SEHNR and CDR2 FQNEAQ (reference sequence). V gave up 6 bases and J gave up 4 bases, with 15 bases separating them. The CDR3 region has the DNA TGTGCCAGCAGGGTCCGTATACGTAGCACCGGGGAGCTGTTTTTT. This gives the protein CASRVRIRSTGELFF.

The genes are TRBV15 and TRBJ1-1; D possibly corresponds to TRBD1 (6 bases). Per germline, CDR1 LNHNV and CDR2 YYDKDF (reference sequence). The V end lost 3 bases, the J end lost 2 bases, and 13 bases lay between the germline ends. This CDR3 contains 15 residues. The CDR3 sequence: CATSSRKGVNTEAFF. The CDR3 coding sequence is TGTGCCACCAGCAGCCGGAAGGGGGTCAACACTGAAGCTTTCTTT.

The chain employs TRBV11-2 and TRBJ2-2, with D hard to call. CDR1 SGHAT and CDR2 FQNNGV come from the germline V gene. The CDR3 consists of 13 residues. Trimming left V 4 bases short and J 6 bases short, with 9 bases between. CDR3 nucleotide sequence: TGTGCCAGCAGCTCTCGACCGTCCGGGGAGCTGTTTTTT. Translating gives CASSSRPSGELFF.

The gene calls are TRBV11-3 and TRBJ2-2; D is uncertain. Germline CDR1 and CDR2: SGHNT and YENEEA. With 0 bases removed from V and 1 base from J, the gap between germline ends came to 6 bases. The CDR3 spans 15 residues. CDR3 protein: CASSLEYGNTGELFF. In nucleotides, the CDR3 is TGTGCCAGCAGCTTAGAATACGGGAACACCGGGGAGCTGTTTTTT.